This entry lists 3 T cell receptor beta chains sequenced from one sample in a study of blood T cell repertoires in COVID-19. Here immunoSEQ multiplex PCR was the method, and the copy in TCRdb shows in-frame clones only, minus some. The data hold around 42,000 clones, with around 90% observed a single time. Sequencing was done on a sample of peripheral blood. The origin of the receptors is a human donor in a cohort sampled during active COVID-19.

This chain joins TRBV11-2 and TRBJ2-5; D might be TRBD1 (6 bases). The CDR3 covers 14 residues. Germline V gene data show CDR1 as SGHAT and CDR2 as FQNNGV. The V gene lost 1 base and the J gene lost 5 bases, with 11 bases spanning the gap. The chain's CDR3 is CASSLVQGVETQYF. The CDR3 coding sequence is TGTGCCAGCAGCTTAGTACAGGGAGTTGAGACCCAGTACTTC.

J is TRBJ2-7 and V is TRBV19, with 8 bases identical to TRBD2. J was trimmed by 2 bases and V by 5 bases; bases with no gene match: 5. Germline V gene sequence: CDR1 LNHDA, CDR2 SQIVND (reference sequence). The CDR3 is made up of 14 amino acids. This CDR3 is CASSRREGPYEQYF. The CDR3 DNA reads as TGTGCCAGTAGTCGTCGGGAGGGTCCCTACGAGCAGTACTTC.

This clone was counted between two and nine times. The chain couples TRBV9 to TRBJ2-7; 7 positions match TRBD1. CDR3 length: 14 amino acids. CDR1 is SGDLS, CDR2 YYNGEE, per germline. The J segment lost 5 bases and the V segment lost 3 bases, leaving 8 bases of the junction unmatched. CDR3 sequence: CASSGRQGEHEQYF. For the CDR3, the DNA is TGTGCCAGCAGCGGGCGACAGGGTGAGCACGAGCAGTACTTC.